This T cell receptor beta chain was profiled in a study of post-analysis software for immune sequencing data (dated by TCRdb to between 2015 and 2017). Background on the whole study: Recorded disease courses included relapsing-remitting, secondary progressive and progressive-relapsing multiple sclerosis, with some patients lacking subtype annotation. The patient repertoires were compared against 11 previously published healthy control repertoires obtained from donors aged roughly 6 to 28 years. A subset of samples was prepared in parallel using single-end sample barcoding, then pooled and co-amplified after Illumina adapter ligation. Broader findings and caveats from the paper: Four or five TRBV segments, including TRBV5-6, TRBV5-1 and TRBV20-1, were significantly more frequent in patients than controls. The multiple sclerosis patient group was slightly younger than the control group. Normalized Chao1 diversity was significantly lower in multiple sclerosis patients than controls, suggesting substantial peripheral T-cell clonal expansion. Strong co-clustering of samples prepared in the same batch was shown by direct clustering with F measure, prompting a batch-effect correction.

From a lookup of the germline V gene, CDR1 and CDR2 are SGHDN and FVKESK. V is shortened by 0 bases, J by 13 bases, and the region joining them spans 13 bases. There are 13 amino acids in the CDR3, from cysteine to phenylalanine inclusive. Only the CDR3 portion is preserved as DNA: 39 bases, with reading frame beginning at the first base. This clonotype has a handful of counts. The clone's antigen remains unknown. There are no base qualities to consult, and no much larger clone falls within one base. To demonstrate the VDJtools post-analysis software, TCR beta repertoires were profiled from the peripheral blood of roughly 12 young patients with multiple sclerosis. The multiple sclerosis patients were children and adolescents between roughly 6 and 16 years of age. The library was produced with PCR. The sequencer was an Illumina HiSeq 2500. Unique molecular identifiers were incorporated into TCR beta cDNA libraries to reduce PCR and sequencing biases. Some 500,000 cDNA molecules were obtained for every 1 to 10 million input T cells, so each molecule roughly corresponded to one T cell. Patient libraries were prepared and sequenced with the same protocol used for the earlier healthy control dataset. Within a given batch, samples were prepared together, multiplexed and sequenced on the same HiSeq lane. Under the source paper's analysis protocol: Raw barcoded reads were processed with MIGEC, discarding single-read molecular identifier groups before consensus assembly and CDR3 extraction. Clonotype tables were post-analysed with VDJtools, and diversity was normalized by down-sampling all datasets to the smallest sample size. To correct batch-related cross-sample contamination, repertoire overlap clustering matched CDR3 amino acid sequences but not nucleotide sequences. TCRdb cleaned the public reads at Q25 with fastp, built clones with MiXCR and kept in-frame beta chains. Entries are consolidated by CDR3 protein sequence, retaining the most common genes and DNA. These V and J calls are TCRdb output, not the study's own analysis. Within this sample are a few hundred thousand distinct CDR3 sequences, with 30% to 45% of them counted one time only. Together, the top ten hold 7.5% to 8.5% of the sample.

The sequencing input was blood. The V and J segments used are TRBV14 and TRBJ2-4, with TRBD1 tentatively as D gene (5 bases match). The receptor's source is a girl aged 2 to 9 with multiple sclerosis. The nucleotide sequence reads TGTGCCAGCAGCCAAGAAATCCGGACATCACAGTACTTC. Its protein product is CASSQEIRTSQYF.